The 3 T cell receptor beta chains presented below share a single source sample, sequenced in a study of B cell selection in AIRE deficiency. The assay was immunoSEQ multiplex PCR, and TCRdb's table has in-frame clones only and misses some. The sample lists 20,000 or so clones, around 90% occurring once. The regulatory T cell sort gate was CD4+CD25hiCD127low/negative. What was sequenced was CD4+CD25+ Tregs sorted from PBMCs. The receptor set was obtained from a human donor in good health.

V is TRBV11-2 and J is TRBJ2-5, with 13 bases fitting TRBD2. This CDR3 is built from 16 residues. V trimming: 5 bases; J trimming: 2 bases; junction bases outside the gene matches: 5. The germline V gene has CDR1 SGHAT and CDR2 FQNNGV. The CDR3 here is CASSLWGLAGQETQYF. DNA for the CDR3: TGTGCCAGCAGCCTATGGGGACTAGCGGGACAAGAGACCCAGTACTTC.

The chain recombines TRBV15 with TRBJ1-2; possible D gene TRBD1, 5 bases. The V end lost 2 bases, the J end lost 8 bases, and 15 bases lay between the germline ends. The germline gives CDR1 LNHNV, CDR2 YYDKDF (reference sequence). The CDR3 loop spans 14 amino acids. The CDR3 reads CATSRRGSWDGYTF. The CDR3 coding sequence is TGTGCCACCAGCAGACGAGGTTCTTGGGACGGCTACACCTTC.

The gene calls are TRBV5-5 and TRBJ2-5; 10 nucleotides agree with TRBD2. With V trimmed by 1 base and J by 4 bases, 4 bases remained unmatched. Germline values: CDR1 SGHKS, CDR2 YYEKEE (reference sequence). The CDR3 consists of 15 residues. The CDR3 sequence is CASSLLAGELETQYF. As DNA, the CDR3 is TGTGCCAGCAGCTTGCTAGCGGGGGAACTAGAGACCCAGTACTTC.